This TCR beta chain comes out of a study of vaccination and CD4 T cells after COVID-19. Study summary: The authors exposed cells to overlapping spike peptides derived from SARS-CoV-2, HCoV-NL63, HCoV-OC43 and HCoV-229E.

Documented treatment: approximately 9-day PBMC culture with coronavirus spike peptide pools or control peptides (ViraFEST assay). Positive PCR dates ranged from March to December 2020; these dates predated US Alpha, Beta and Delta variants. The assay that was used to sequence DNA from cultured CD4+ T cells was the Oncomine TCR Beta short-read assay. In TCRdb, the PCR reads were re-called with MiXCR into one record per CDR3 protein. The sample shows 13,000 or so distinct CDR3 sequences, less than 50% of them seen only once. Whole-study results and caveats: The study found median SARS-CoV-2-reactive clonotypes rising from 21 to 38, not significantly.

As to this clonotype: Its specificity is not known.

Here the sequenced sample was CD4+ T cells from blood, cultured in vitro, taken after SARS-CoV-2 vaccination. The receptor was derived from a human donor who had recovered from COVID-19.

CDR3 coding DNA: TGTGCCAGCAGGGTGGGCCTCGGCGGGGCTGAAGCTTTCTTT. This encodes CASRVGLGGAEAFF. The gene calls are TRBV2 and TRBJ1-1, with unresolved D. CDR1 is SNHLY, CDR2 FYNNEI, per germline. This CDR3 comprises 14 residues. Between the trimmed V and J ends, which lost 6 bases and 6 bases, there was a span of 17 bases.